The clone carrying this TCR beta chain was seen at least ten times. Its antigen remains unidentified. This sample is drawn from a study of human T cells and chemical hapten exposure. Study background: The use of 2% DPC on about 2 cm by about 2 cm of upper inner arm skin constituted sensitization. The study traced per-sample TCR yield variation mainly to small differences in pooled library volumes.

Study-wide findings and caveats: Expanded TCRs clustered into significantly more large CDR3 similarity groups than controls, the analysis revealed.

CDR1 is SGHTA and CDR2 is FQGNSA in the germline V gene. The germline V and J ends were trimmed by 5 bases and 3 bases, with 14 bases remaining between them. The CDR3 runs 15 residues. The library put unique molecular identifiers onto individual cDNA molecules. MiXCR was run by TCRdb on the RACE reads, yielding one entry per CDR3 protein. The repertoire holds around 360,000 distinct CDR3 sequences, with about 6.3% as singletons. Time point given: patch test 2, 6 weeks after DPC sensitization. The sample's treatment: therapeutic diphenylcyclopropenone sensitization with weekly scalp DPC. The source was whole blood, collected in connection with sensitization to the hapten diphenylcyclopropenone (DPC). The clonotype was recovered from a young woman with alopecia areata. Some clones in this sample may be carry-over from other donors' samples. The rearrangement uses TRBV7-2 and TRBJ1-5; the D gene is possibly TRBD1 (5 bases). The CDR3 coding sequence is TGTGCCAGCAGCGCGACTAACAGGCCCAATCAGCCCCAGCATTTT. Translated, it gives CASSATNRPNQPQHF.